The 21 T cell receptor beta chains below all came from one sample that was sequenced in a study of cytomegalovirus exposure and HLA in healthy donors. Researchers ran the PCR with 60 Vbeta and 13 Jbeta primers. Libraries were prepared by immunoSEQ multiplex PCR; TCRdb keeps only in-frame clonotypes and omits some of them. This table has some 94,000 clones, 65% to 85% appearing once. Input material: PBMCs. These TCRs come from a man between 35 and 55 years old in good health and CMV-seronegative.

The V call is TRBV10-3, the J call TRBJ2-7, with D perhaps matching TRBD2 (6 bases). Germline V gene lookup returns CDR1 ENHRY and CDR2 SYGVKD. Trimming took 4 bases from V and 2 from J, leaving 6 bases between them. This CDR3 comprises 12 residues. CDR3 region: CAISGGAYEQYF. The CDR3 DNA reads TGTGCCATCAGTGGCGGGGCCTACGAGCAGTACTTC.

The chain combines TRBV7-2 with TRBJ1-2; the match to TRBD1 covers 10 bases. The J segment lost 6 bases and the V segment lost 2 bases, leaving 6 bases of the junction unmatched. Per the germline V gene, CDR1 is SGHTA and CDR2 is FQGNSA. The CDR3 has 15 residues. DNA for the CDR3: TGTGCCAGCAGCTTAACTGGACAGGGGGTGAATGGCTACACCTTC. Its protein is CASSLTGQGVNGYTF.

The chain links TRBV7-9 to TRBJ2-7, with TRBD2 matching over 9 bases. CDR3 length equals 16 residues. V lost 4 bases and J lost 0; bases outside the gene matches: 7. Germline CDR1 reads SEHNR; CDR2 reads FQNEAQ (reference sequence). CDR3 bases: TGTGCCAGCAGCTCTCACTTTAGCGGGAGCTCCTACGAGCAGTACTTC. Its protein is CASSSHFSGSSYEQYF.

This chain connects TRBV5-1 to TRBJ1-1; D gene ambiguous. Germline CDR1 reads SGHRS; CDR2 reads YFSETQ. The CDR3 is made up of 13 amino acids. V shed 4 bases and J shed 2 bases, with 9 bases lying between them. CDR3 coding DNA: TGCGCCAGCAGCCCAGTCAATAACACTGAAGCTTTCTTT. Translation gives CASSPVNNTEAFF.

The genes are TRBV11-2 and TRBJ2-7; a possible D gene is TRBD2 (6 bases). Germline V CDR1 and CDR2: SGHAT, FQNNGV. This CDR3 is 15 amino acids long. V gave up 0 bases and J gave up 1 base, with 10 bases separating them. CDR3 in amino acids: CASSLDLGGSYEQYF. DNA for the CDR3: TGTGCCAGCAGCTTAGACTTGGGGGGTTCCTACGAGCAGTACTTC.

This sequence joins TRBV25-1 and TRBJ2-7, with D tentatively TRBD2 (5 bases). Trimming removed 3 bases at V and 6 bases at J, with 15 bases between. CDR3 size: 14 residues. CDR1 is MGHDK, CDR2 SYGVNS, per germline. CDR3 residues: CASSDKLTRAEQYF. The CDR3 bases are TGTGCCAGCAGTGACAAGCTTACGAGGGCCGAGCAGTACTTC.

This clone is a singleton in its sample. The chain links TRBV19 to TRBJ2-1; 15 bases are a match to TRBD2. Looked up from germline, CDR1 is LNHDA and CDR2 is SQIVND (reference sequence). After removal of 6 bases from V and 7 bases from J, the junction contained 7 bases not matched to a gene. The CDR3 runs to 16 residues. This CDR3 is CASRRPGLAGGNEQFF. CDR3 bases: TGTGCCAGTAGAAGACCGGGACTAGCGGGAGGTAATGAGCAGTTCTTC.

The chain employs TRBV19 and TRBJ2-7, with 7 bases that match TRBD2. The germline V gene has CDR1 LNHDA and CDR2 SQIVND (reference sequence). The CDR3 is 13 residues long. V dropped 3 bases and J dropped 3; count of bases not matched to a gene: 2. CDR3 region: CASSMGGYYEQYF. CDR3 coding DNA: TGTGCCAGTAGTATGGGGGGGTACTACGAGCAGTACTTC.

The chain has TRBV29-1 and TRBJ2-2; D is perhaps TRBD1 (5 bases). The germline gives CDR1 SQVTM, CDR2 ANQGSEA. The CDR3 consists of 13 residues. The V and J ends lost 4 bases and 0 bases respectively, with 6 bases between them. CDR3 residues: CSVGTTNTGELFF. The DNA of the CDR3 is TGCAGCGTTGGGACAACGAACACCGGGGAGCTGTTTTTT.

The chain uses TRBV20-1 and TRBJ2-7; tentatively, D is TRBD2 (5 bases). CDR1 is DFQATT, CDR2 SNEGSKA, per germline (reference sequence). This CDR3 contains 11 residues. The DNA for the CDR3 is TGCAGCGGTCGGGAACGCCACGAGCAGTACTTC. It is translated as CSGRERHEQYF.

The chain recombines TRBV7-9 with TRBJ2-5, with 9 nucleotides matching TRBD1. The trim removed 6 bases at V and 5 bases at J, leaving 4 bases unmatched. In germline, CDR1 is SEHNR, CDR2 FQNEAQ (reference sequence). The CDR3 sequence is 13 residues long. The CDR3 nucleotides are TGTGCCAGCAGTTCAGGACAGGGGGAGACCCAGTACTTC. Translation gives CASSSGQGETQYF.

This chain joins TRBV5-1 and TRBJ2-1; 9 nucleotides agree with TRBD2. The CDR3 is 15 amino acids. Germline V gene lookup returns CDR1 SGHRS and CDR2 YFSETQ. With 0 bases clipped from V and 7 bases from J, the junction kept 5 bases outside the gene matches. This CDR3 reads CASSLEGTSSNEQFF. The CDR3 DNA sequence: TGCGCCAGCAGCTTGGAGGGGACTAGCAGTAATGAGCAGTTCTTC.

The rearrangement joins TRBV2 to TRBJ2-1; 11 bases fit TRBD2. The trim removed 9 bases at V and 3 bases at J, leaving 4 bases unmatched. Germline CDR1 and CDR2: SNHLY and FYNNEI. The CDR3 spans 14 residues. The CDR3 here is CASRLAGHYNEQFF. DNA of the CDR3: TGTGCCAGTCGACTAGCGGGACACTACAATGAGCAGTTCTTC.

This chain links TRBV5-1 with TRBJ2-1, with 7 bases that match TRBD1. The length of the CDR3 is 14 residues. CDR1 and CDR2 from the germline V gene are SGHRS and YFSETQ. J gave up 4 bases and V 5 bases, and 6 bases lay outside the gene matches. The CDR3 nucleotides are TGCGCCAGCAGTCCGGGACAGACTTACAATGAGCAGTTCTTC. This sequence encodes CASSPGQTYNEQFF.

V is TRBV30 and J is TRBJ2-7; D is uncertain. There are 12 residues in the CDR3. CDR1 GTSNPN and CDR2 SVGIG come from the germline V gene (reference sequence). Trimming took off 1 base at V and 2 bases at J, with 6 bases between the two ends. CDR3 residues: CAWSELAYEQYF. In DNA form, the CDR3 reads TGTGCCTGGAGTGAGCTAGCCTACGAGCAGTACTTC.

The CDR3 spells CSAQNTEAFF. The CDR3 DNA follows: TGCAGCGCCCAGAACACTGAAGCTTTCTTT. V gene TRBV29-1 combines with J gene TRBJ1-1; D remains ambiguous. Germline loops: CDR1 SQVTM, CDR2 ANQGSEA. The CDR3 extends over 10 amino acids. The V and J ends lost 7 bases and 1 base respectively, with 4 bases between them.

This chain connects TRBV5-1 to TRBJ2-7; 9 nucleotides line up with TRBD1. The CDR3 contains 14 residues. Germline trimming cut 4 bases from V and 4 bases from J; bases unmatched to any gene: 6. CDR1 is SGHRS, CDR2 YFSETQ, per germline. The CDR3 loop is CASSDPGQGYEQYF. The CDR3, as DNA: TGCGCCAGCAGCGACCCGGGACAGGGTTACGAGCAGTACTTC.

The J gene is TRBJ1-2, the V gene TRBV6-5, with unresolved D. CDR1 and CDR2 from the germline V gene are MNHEY and SVGAGI. Trimming left V 0 bases short and J 2 bases short, with 7 bases between. This CDR3 comprises 14 residues. The CDR3 nucleotides are TGTGCCAGCAGTTACTCGAGGGAAAACTATGGCTACACCTTC. This sequence encodes CASSYSRENYGYTF.

The chain carries TRBV10-1 and TRBJ2-7; D is possibly TRBD2 (6 bases). Per the germline V gene, CDR1 is WNHNN and CDR2 is SYGVQD (reference sequence). Trimming shortened V by 6 bases and J by 3 bases, and 15 bases separated the two germline ends. The CDR3 runs 14 residues. The CDR3: CASSSGTLIYEQYF. CDR3 in DNA: TGCGCCAGCAGCTCGGGGACTTTAATCTACGAGCAGTACTTC.

This chain joins TRBV7-9 and TRBJ1-2, with D possibly being TRBD1 (5 bases). This CDR3 spans 15 amino acids. V was cut by 1 base and J by 3 bases, with 12 bases left in between. Per germline, CDR1 SEHNR and CDR2 FQNEAQ (reference sequence). Written as DNA, the CDR3 is TGTGCCAGCAGCTTAGTTCCTCAGGGCCACTATGGCTACACCTTC. The encoded protein is CASSLVPQGHYGYTF.

The chain employs TRBV2 and TRBJ2-7; 7 bases match TRBD1. Germline V lookup: CDR1 SNHLY, CDR2 FYNNEI. This CDR3 is built from 17 residues. Trimming took 7 bases from V and 2 from J; bases not matched to a gene: 17. The CDR3 DNA reads TGTGCCAGCATTATGTTCGGACAGGCCCCTTCGCCCTACGAGCAGTACTTC. The encoded protein is CASIMFGQAPSPYEQYF. Together with reference TRBV2 and TRBJ2-7, the CDR3 gives the full variable domain: EPEVTQTPSHQVTQMGQEVILRCVPISNHLYFYWYRQILGQKVEFLVSFYNNEISEKSEIFDDQFSVERPDGSNFTLKIRSTKLEDSAMYFCASIMFGQAPSPYEQYFGPGTRLTVT.